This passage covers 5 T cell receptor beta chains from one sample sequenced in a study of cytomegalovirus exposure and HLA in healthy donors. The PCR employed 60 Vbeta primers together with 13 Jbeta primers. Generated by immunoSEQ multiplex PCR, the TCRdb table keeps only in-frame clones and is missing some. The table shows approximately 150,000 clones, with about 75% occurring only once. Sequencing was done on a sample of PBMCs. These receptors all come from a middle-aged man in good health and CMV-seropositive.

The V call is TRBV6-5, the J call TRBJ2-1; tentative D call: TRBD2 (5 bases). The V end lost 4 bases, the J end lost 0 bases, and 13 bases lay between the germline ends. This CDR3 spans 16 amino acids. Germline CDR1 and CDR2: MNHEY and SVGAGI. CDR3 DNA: TGTGCCAGCAGTTCCATTAGCGCGGTCTCCTACAATGAGCAGTTCTTC. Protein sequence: CASSSISAVSYNEQFF.

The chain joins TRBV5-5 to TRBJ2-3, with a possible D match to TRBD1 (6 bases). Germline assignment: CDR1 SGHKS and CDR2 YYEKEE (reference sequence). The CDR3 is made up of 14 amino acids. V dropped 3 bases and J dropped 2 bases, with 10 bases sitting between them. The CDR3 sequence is CASSWDTFTDTQYF. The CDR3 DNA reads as TGTGCCAGCAGCTGGGACACCTTCACAGATACGCAGTATTTT.

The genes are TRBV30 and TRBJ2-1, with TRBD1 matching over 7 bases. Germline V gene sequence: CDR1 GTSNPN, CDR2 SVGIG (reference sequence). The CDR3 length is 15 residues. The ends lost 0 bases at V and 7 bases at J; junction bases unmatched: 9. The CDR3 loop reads CAWSVRGLVENEQFF. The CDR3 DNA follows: TGTGCCTGGAGTGTTAGGGGGCTGGTTGAGAATGAGCAGTTCTTC.

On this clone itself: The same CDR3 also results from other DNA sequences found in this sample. CDR3 loop: CASSYSYSRTDTQYF. The CDR3 nucleotides read TGTGCCAGCAGTTACTCGTACTCCCGCACAGATACGCAGTATTTT. The chain has TRBV6-5 and TRBJ2-3; D unclear. The V end was cut by 0 bases, the J end by 1 base, with 8 bases between. Germline loops: CDR1 MNHEY, CDR2 SVGAGI. The CDR3 is 15 residues long.

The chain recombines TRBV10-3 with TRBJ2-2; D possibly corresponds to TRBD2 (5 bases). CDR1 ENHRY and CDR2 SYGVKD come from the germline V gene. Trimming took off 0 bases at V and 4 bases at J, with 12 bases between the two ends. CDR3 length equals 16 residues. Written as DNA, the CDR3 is TGTGCCATCAGTGAGTCGACGGCCGCGGGCACCGGGGAGCTGTTTTTT. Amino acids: CAISESTAAGTGELFF.